These T cell receptor beta chains were read from a single sample in a study of shared clonotypes between healthy human individuals. Sequencing was performed with immunoSEQ multiplex PCR; in TCRdb, only in-frame clones are kept and a portion is missing. The table shows approximately 2.5 million clones, with over 85% occurring only once. Source material: naive CD4+ T cells from PBMCs. The receptors were gathered from a man aged 18-30 years in good health. Some clones in this sample may be carry-over from other donors' samples. The CDR3 runs from the conserved cysteine through the conserved F or W. A D gene is named only where the DNA matches it firmly. Some rows have no size entry. The others give once, few or many, or a class for an expanded clone.

CDR3 protein | CDR3 DNA | clone size | J gene | V gene | D gene
CASSRPGIAEAFF | TGTGCCAGCAGCCGCCCAGGGATTGCTGAAGCTTTCTTT | . | TRBJ1-1 | TRBV7-2 | .
CASSYLQGAHTEAFF | TGTGCCAGCAGTTACTTACAGGGGGCTCACACTGAAGCTTTCTTT | . | TRBJ1-1 | TRBV28 | TRBD1
CASIEGAFLNTEAFF | TGTGCCAGCATAGAAGGGGCTTTTTTGAACACTGAAGCTTTCTTT | . | TRBJ1-1 | TRBV25-1 | .
CASSVRGLTDTQYF | TGTGCCAGCTCCGTAAGGGGATTAACAGATACGCAGTATTTT | . | TRBJ2-3 | TRBV19 | .
CASSLTSGSSYEQYF | TGTGCCAGCAGCCTAACTAGCGGGAGCTCCTACGAGCAGTACTTC | . | TRBJ2-7 | TRBV9 | TRBD2
CASSLAGAAGAWETQYF | TGTGCCAGCAGCTTAGCCGGGGCGGCGGGAGCGTGGGAGACCCAGTACTTC | . | TRBJ2-5 | TRBV7-2 | TRBD2
CSVEKIQETQYF | TGCAGCGTTGAGAAGATCCAAGAGACCCAGTACTTC | . | TRBJ2-5 | TRBV29-1 | .
CASSQGRGAGQETQYF | TGCGCCAGCAGCCAAGGACGGGGGGCGGGCCAAGAGACCCAGTACTTC | . | TRBJ2-5 | TRBV4-1 | .
CAGSGSGNTGELFF | TGTGCCGGATCGGGTAGCGGGAACACCGGGGAGCTGTTTTTT | . | TRBJ2-2 | TRBV2 | .
CASSDGLARSTGELFF | TGTGCCAGCAGTGACGGGCTAGCGAGAAGCACCGGGGAGCTGTTTTTT | . | TRBJ2-2 | TRBV6-4 | .
CASSFAGGNGYTF | TGTGCCAGCAGCTTCGCAGGGGGAAATGGCTACACCTTC | . | TRBJ1-2 | TRBV7-8 | TRBD1
CASRVTGAAYNEQFF | TGCGCCAGCAGGGTGACAGGGGCGGCCTACAATGAGCAGTTCTTC | . | TRBJ2-1 | TRBV5-1 | TRBD1
CASSQGPGVPQHF | TGCGCCAGCAGCCAGGGGCCGGGGGTGCCCCAGCATTTT | . | TRBJ1-5 | TRBV4-1 | .
CASSPMTGPLAKNIQYF | TGTGCCAGCTCACCAATGACAGGACCACTAGCCAAAAACATTCAGTACTTC | . | TRBJ2-4 | TRBV18 | .
CASTLTWGAGANVLTF | TGTGCCAGCACCCTAACCTGGGGTGCTGGGGCCAACGTCCTGACTTTC | . | TRBJ2-6 | TRBV2 | .
CASSTGLAGAYNEQFF | TGTGCCAGCAGCACGGGACTAGCGGGAGCATACAATGAGCAGTTCTTC | . | TRBJ2-1 | TRBV7-9 | TRBD2
CASSLEGGTEAFF | TGTGCCAGCAGTTTAGAGGGGGGGACTGAAGCTTTCTTT | . | TRBJ1-1 | TRBV27 | .
CASSMTVNTEAFF | TGCGCCAGCAGCATGACAGTGAACACTGAAGCTTTCTTT | few | TRBJ1-1 | TRBV5-1 | .
CASSLNRASYGYTF | TGTGCCAGCAGCTTAAACAGGGCGTCCTATGGCTACACCTTC | . | TRBJ1-2 | TRBV5-8 | .
CASRAGTSNLEQYF | TGTGCCAGCAGGGCCGGGACTAGCAACCTCGAGCAGTACTTC | . | TRBJ2-7 | TRBV11-2 | TRBD2
CASSPHGLAERTYTQYF | TGCGCCAGCAGCCCCCACGGACTAGCGGAACGCACATATACGCAGTATTTT | . | TRBJ2-3 | TRBV5-1 | TRBD2
CASSEQNNQPQHF | TGTGCCAGCAGTGAACAGAACAATCAGCCCCAGCATTTT | few | TRBJ1-5 | TRBV6-1 | .
CASSPRGNRESVISYEQYF | TGTGCCAGCTCACCACGCGGAAACAGGGAGTCTGTGATATCCTACGAGCAGTACTTC | . | TRBJ2-7 | TRBV18 | .
CASSALTSGSSYEQYF | TGCGCCAGCAGCGCCCTTACTAGCGGGAGCTCCTACGAGCAGTACTTC | . | TRBJ2-7 | TRBV5-1 | TRBD2
CASTGNTEAFF | TGTGCCTCCACAGGGAACACTGAAGCTTTCTTT | . | TRBJ1-1 | TRBV28 | .
CASSPGLAEQFF | TGTGCCAGCAGCCCAGGGCTGGCTGAGCAGTTCTTC | . | TRBJ2-1 | TRBV14 | .
CASSSQPGEGGAFF | TGTGCCAGCAGCTCCCAACCGGGGGAGGGCGGGGCTTTCTTT | . | TRBJ1-1 | TRBV7-2 | .
CASSVGTSGGQETQYF | TGTGCCAGCAGCGTAGGGACTAGCGGAGGCCAAGAGACCCAGTACTTC | . | TRBJ2-5 | TRBV9 | TRBD2
CASSYRRRVNEQFF | TGTGCCAGCAGTTACCGTCGCAGGGTCAATGAGCAGTTCTTC | . | TRBJ2-1 | TRBV6-5 | .